This T cell receptor beta chain was retrieved from a study of cytomegalovirus exposure and HLA in healthy donors. On this clone itself: The antigen is unknown.

The PCR contained 60 Vbeta and 13 Jbeta primers. Profiled with immunoSEQ multiplex PCR; TCRdb holds only in-frame clones, not every one. Here the sample spans 200,000 to 250,000 clones, around 88% being singletons. After removal of 6 bases from V and 10 bases from J, the junction contained 7 bases not matched to a gene. Germline lookup yields CDR1 MNHNS and CDR2 SASEGT. The CDR3 runs to 14 residues. Study outcomes and limitations: Per a prior analysis, the majority of TCR beta V segments were productive roughly 87% or roughly 30% of the time. The study dropped some indistinguishable V segments, TRBV6-2 and TRBV6-3 among them.

The gene calls are TRBV6-1 and TRBJ2-3, with 13 bases matching TRBD2. Sequenced sample: PBMCs. The TCR sequence derives from a woman aged 18-29 years in good health and CMV-seronegative. CDR3 DNA sequence: TGTGCCAGCAGGGGACTAGCGGGGTACAGGGCGCAGTATTTT. It yields the protein CASRGLAGYRAQYF.